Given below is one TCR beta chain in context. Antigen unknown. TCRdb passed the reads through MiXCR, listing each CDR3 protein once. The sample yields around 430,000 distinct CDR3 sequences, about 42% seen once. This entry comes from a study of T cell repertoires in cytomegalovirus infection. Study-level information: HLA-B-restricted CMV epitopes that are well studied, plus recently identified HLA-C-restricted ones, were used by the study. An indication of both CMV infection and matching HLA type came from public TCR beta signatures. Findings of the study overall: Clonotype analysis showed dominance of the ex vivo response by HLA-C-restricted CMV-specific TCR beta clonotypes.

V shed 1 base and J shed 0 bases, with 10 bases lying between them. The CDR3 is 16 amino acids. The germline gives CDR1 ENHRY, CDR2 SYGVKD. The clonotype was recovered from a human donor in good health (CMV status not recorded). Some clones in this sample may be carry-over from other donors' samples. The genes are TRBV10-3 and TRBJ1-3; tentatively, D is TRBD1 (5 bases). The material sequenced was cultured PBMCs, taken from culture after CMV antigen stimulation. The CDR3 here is CAISEFGGVSGNTIYF. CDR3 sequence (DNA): TGTGCCATCAGTGAGTTCGGGGGAGTCTCTGGAAACACCATATATTTT.